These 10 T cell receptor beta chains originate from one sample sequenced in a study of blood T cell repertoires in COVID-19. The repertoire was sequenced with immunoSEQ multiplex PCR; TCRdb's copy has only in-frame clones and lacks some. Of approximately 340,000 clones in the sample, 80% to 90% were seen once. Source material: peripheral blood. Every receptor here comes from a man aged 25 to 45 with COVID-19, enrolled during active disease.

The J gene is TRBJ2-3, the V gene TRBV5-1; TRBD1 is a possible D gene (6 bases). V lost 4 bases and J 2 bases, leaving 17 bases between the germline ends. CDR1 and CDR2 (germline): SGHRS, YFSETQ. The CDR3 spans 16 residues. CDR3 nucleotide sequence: TGCGCCAGCAGCCTATATACAGGGATATCCACAGATACGCAGTATTTT. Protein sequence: CASSLYTGISTDTQYF.

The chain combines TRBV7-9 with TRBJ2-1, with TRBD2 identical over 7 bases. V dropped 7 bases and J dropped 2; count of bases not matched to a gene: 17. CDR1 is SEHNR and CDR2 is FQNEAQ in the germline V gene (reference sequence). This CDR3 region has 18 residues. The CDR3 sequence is CASTNIPSNGRPYNEQFF. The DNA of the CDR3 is TGTGCCAGCACCAATATCCCCTCTAACGGGAGGCCCTACAATGAGCAGTTCTTC.

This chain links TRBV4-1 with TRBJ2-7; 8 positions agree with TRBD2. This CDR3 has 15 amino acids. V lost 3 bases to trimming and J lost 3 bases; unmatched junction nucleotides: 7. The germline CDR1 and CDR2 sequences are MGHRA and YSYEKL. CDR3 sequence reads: CASSHPPGGLYEQYF. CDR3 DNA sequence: TGCGCCAGCAGCCACCCTCCGGGGGGGCTCTACGAGCAGTACTTC.

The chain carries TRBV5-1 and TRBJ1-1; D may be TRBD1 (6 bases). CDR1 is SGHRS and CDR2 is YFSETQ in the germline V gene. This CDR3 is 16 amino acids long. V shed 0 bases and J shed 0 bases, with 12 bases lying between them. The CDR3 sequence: CASSLVGRGMNTEAFF. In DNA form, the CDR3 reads TGCGCCAGCAGCTTGGTTGGCAGGGGCATGAACACTGAAGCTTTCTTT.

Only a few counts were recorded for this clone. The DNA of the CDR3 is TGTGCCAGTAGATACCTACAGGGGACTACTGAAGCTTTCTTT. Protein product: CASRYLQGTTEAFF. The chain carries TRBV19 and TRBJ1-1; 7 bases map to TRBD1. V lost 6 bases to trimming and J lost 5 bases; unmatched junction nucleotides: 9. The CDR3 has 14 amino acids. Per the germline V gene, CDR1 is LNHDA and CDR2 is SQIVND (reference sequence).

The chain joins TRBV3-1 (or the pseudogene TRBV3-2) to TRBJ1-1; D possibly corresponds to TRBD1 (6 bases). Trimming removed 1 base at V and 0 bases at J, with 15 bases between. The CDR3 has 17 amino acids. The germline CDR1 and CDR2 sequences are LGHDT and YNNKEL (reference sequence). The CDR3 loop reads CASSQGLDSPMNTEAFF. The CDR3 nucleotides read TGTGCCAGCAGCCAAGGCCTGGACAGCCCAATGAACACTGAAGCTTTCTTT.

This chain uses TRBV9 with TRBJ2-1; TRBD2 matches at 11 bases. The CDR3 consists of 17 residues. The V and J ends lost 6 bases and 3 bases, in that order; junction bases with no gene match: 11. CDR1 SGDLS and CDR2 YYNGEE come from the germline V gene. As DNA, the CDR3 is TGTGCCAGCACCTCGGACGGGGGACTAGCGGACTACAATGAGCAGTTCTTC. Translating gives CASTSDGGLADYNEQFF. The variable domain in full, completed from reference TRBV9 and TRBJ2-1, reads DSGVTQTPKHLITATGQRVTLRCSPRSGDLSVYWYQQSLDQGLQFLIQYYNGEERAKGNILERFSAQQFPDLHSELNLSSLELGDSALYFCASTSDGGLADYNEQFFGPGTRLTVL.

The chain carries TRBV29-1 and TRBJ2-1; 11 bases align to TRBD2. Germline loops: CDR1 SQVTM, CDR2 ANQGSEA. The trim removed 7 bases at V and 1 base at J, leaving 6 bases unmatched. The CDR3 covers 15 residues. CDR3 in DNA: TGCAGCGATCAAACTAGCGGGAGATCCTACAATGAGCAGTTCTTC. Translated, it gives CSDQTSGRSYNEQFF.

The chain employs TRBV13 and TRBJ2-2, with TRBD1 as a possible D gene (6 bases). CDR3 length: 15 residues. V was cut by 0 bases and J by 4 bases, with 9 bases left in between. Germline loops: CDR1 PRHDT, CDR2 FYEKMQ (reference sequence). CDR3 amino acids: CASSLGDSLTGELFF. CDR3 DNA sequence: TGTGCCAGCAGCTTAGGGGACAGTCTCACCGGGGAGCTGTTTTTT.

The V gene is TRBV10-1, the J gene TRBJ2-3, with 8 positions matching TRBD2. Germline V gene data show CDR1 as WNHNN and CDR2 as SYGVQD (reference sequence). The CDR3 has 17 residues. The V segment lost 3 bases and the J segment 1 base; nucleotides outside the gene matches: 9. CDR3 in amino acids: CASSDSPSGYCTDTQYF. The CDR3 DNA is TGCGCCAGCAGTGATAGTCCTAGCGGGTATTGCACAGATACGCAGTATTTT.